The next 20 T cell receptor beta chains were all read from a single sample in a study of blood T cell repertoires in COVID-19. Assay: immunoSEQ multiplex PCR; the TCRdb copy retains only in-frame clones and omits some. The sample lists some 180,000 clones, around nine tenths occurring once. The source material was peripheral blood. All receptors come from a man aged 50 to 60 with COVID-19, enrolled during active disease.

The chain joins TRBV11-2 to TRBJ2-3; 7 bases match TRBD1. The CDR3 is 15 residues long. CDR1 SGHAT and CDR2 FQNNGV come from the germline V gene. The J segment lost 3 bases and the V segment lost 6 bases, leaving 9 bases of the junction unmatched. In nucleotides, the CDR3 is TGTGCCAGCAGTCTAACAGGGGATGCGACAGATACGCAGTATTTT. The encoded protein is CASSLTGDATDTQYF. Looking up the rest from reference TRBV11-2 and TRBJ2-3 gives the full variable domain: EAGVAQSPRYKIIEKRQSVAFWCNPISGHATLYWYQQILGQGPKLLIQFQNNGVVDDSQLPKDRFSAERLKGVDSTLKIQPAKLEDSAVYLCASSLTGDATDTQYFGPGTRLTVL.

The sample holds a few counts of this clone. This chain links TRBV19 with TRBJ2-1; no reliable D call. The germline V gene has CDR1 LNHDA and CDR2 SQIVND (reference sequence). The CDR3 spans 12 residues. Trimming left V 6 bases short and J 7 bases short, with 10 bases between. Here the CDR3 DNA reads TGTGCCAGTAGCCAAGCGATTAATGAGCAGTTCTTC. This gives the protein CASSQAINEQFF.

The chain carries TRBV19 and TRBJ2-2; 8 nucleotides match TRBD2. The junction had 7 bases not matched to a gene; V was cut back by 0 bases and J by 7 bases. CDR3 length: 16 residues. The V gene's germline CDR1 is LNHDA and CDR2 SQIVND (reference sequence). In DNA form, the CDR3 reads TGTGCCAGTAGTATAGATAGCGGGGTGACTGGCGGGGAGCTGTTTTTT. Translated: CASSIDSGVTGGELFF. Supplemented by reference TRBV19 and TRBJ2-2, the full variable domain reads DGGITQSPKYLFRKEGQNVTLSCEQNLNHDAMYWYRQDPGQGLRLIYYSQIVNDFQKGDIAEGYSVSREKKESFPLTVTSAQKNPTAFYLCASSIDSGVTGGELFFGEGSRLTVL.

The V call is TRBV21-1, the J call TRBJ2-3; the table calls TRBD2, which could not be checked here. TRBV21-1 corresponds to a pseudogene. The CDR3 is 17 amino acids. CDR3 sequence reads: CASSKRREAGNTDTQYF. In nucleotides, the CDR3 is TGTGCCAGCAGCAAAAGGAGGGAGGCCGGGAACACAGATACGCAGTATTTT.

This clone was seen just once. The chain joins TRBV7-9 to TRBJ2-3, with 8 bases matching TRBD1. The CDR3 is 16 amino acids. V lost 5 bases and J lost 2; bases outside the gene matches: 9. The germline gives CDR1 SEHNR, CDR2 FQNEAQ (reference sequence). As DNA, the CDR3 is TGTGCCAGCAGCCCCAACCGACAGGGGCTCACAGATACGCAGTATTTT. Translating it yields CASSPNRQGLTDTQYF.

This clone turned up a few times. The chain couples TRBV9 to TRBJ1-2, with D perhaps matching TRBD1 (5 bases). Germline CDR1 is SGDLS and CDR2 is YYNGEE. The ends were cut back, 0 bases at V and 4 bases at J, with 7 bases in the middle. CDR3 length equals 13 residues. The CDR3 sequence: CASSVGGAYGYTF. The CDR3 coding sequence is TGTGCCAGCAGCGTAGGCGGGGCCTATGGCTACACCTTC.

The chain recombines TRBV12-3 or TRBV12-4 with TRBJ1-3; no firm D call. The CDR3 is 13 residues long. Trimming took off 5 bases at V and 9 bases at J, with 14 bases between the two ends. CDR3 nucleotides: TGTGCCAGCAGTCCGCAGCGGGATGGCACCATATATTTT. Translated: CASSPQRDGTIYF.

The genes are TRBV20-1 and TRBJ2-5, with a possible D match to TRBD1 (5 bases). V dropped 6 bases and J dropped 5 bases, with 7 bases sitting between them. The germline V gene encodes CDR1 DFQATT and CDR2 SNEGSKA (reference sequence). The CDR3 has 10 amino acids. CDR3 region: CSAAGETQYF. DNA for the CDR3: TGCAGTGCGGCAGGGGAGACCCAGTACTTC.

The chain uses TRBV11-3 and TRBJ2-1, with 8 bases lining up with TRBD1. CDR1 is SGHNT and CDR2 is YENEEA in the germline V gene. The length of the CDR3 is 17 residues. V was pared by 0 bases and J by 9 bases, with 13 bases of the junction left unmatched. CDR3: CASSLDPGTGPFAEQFF. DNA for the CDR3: TGTGCCAGCAGCTTAGATCCCGGGACAGGTCCCTTCGCTGAGCAGTTCTTC.

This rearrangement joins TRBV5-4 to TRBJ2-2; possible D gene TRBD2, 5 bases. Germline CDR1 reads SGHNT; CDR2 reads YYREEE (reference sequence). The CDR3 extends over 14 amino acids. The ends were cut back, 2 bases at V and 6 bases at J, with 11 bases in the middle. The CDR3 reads CASSFAMRAGELFF. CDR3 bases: TGTGCCAGCAGCTTCGCCATGAGGGCCGGGGAGCTGTTTTTT. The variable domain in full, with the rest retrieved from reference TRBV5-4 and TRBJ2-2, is ETGVTQSPTHLIKTRGQQVTLRCSSQSGHNTVSWYQQALGQGPQFIFQYYREEENGRGNFPPRFSGLQFPNYSSELNVNALELDDSALYLCASSFAMRAGELFFGEGSRLTVL.

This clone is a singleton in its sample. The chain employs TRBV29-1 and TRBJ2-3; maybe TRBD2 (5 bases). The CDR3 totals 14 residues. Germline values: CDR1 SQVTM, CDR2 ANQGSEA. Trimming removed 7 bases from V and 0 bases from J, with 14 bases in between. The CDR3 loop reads CSAPPAESTDTQYF. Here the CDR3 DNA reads TGCAGCGCCCCGCCAGCGGAGAGCACAGATACGCAGTATTTT.

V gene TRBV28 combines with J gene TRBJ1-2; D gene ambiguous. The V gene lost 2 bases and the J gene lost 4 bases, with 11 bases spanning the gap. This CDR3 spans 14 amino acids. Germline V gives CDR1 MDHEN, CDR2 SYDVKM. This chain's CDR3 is CASSLIRGFYGYTF. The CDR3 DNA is TGTGCCAGCAGTTTAATTCGGGGTTTCTATGGCTACACCTTC.

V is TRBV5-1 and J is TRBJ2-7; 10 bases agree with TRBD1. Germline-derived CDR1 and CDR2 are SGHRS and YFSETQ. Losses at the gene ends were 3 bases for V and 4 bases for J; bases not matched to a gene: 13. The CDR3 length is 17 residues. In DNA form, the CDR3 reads TGCGCCAGCAGCTATAACGATTTGACAGGGGGCGGGTACGAGCAGTACTTC. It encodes CASSYNDLTGGGYEQYF.

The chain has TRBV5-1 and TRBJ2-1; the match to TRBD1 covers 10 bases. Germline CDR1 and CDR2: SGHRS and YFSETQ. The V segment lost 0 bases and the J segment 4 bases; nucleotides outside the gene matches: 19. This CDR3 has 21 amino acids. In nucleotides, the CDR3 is TGCGCCAGCAGCTTGGGGGTCCCCGGGACAGGGGTTTGGGTGTCATACAATGAGCAGTTCTTC. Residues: CASSLGVPGTGVWVSYNEQFF.

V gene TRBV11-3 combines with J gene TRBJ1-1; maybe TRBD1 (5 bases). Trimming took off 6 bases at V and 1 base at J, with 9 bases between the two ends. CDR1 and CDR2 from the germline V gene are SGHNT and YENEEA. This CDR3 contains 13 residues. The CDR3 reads CASSLQENTEAFF. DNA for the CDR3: TGTGCCAGCAGTCTACAGGAGAACACTGAAGCTTTCTTT. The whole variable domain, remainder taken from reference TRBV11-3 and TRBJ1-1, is EAGVVQSPRYKIIEKKQPVAFWCNPISGHNTLYWYLQNLGQGPELLIRYENEEAVDDSQLPKDRFSAERLKGVDSTLKIQPAELGDSAVYLCASSLQENTEAFFGQGTRLTVV.

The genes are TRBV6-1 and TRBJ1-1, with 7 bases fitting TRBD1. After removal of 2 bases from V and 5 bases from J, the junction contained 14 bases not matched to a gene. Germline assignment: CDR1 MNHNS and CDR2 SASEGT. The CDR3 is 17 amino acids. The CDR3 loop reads CASSEPPTGLPSTEAFF. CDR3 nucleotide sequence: TGTGCCAGCAGTGAACCCCCGACAGGGCTCCCGAGTACTGAAGCTTTCTTT.

CDR3 residues: CASSLRTVDTQYF. CDR3 coding DNA: TGTGCCAGCAGCTTGAGGACTGTAGATACGCAGTATTTT. This chain links TRBV7-9 with TRBJ2-3; tentative D call: TRBD2 (5 bases). CDR1 and CDR2 from the germline V gene are SEHNR and FQNEAQ (reference sequence). The V end was cut by 3 bases, the J end by 5 bases, with 9 bases between. The CDR3 is 13 amino acids.

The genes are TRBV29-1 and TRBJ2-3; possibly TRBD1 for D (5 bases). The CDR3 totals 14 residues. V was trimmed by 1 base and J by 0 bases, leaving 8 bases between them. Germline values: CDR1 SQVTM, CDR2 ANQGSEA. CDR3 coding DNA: TGCAGCGTTGAAGCGGCAGGGAGCACAGATACGCAGTATTTT. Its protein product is CSVEAAGSTDTQYF.

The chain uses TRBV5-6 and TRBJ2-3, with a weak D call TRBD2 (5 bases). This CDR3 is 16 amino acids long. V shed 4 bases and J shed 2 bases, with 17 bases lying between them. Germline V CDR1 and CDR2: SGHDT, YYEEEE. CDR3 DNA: TGTGCCAGCAGCCCAAGACTACACTCCTACACAGATACGCAGTATTTT. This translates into CASSPRLHSYTDTQYF.

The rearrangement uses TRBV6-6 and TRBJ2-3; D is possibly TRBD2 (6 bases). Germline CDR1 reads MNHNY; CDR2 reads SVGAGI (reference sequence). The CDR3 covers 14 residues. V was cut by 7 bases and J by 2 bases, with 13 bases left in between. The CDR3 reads CASTTTSYTDTQYF. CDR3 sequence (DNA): TGTGCCAGCACCACAACTAGCTACACAGATACGCAGTATTTT.